Following are 9 T cell receptor beta chains from one sample sequenced in a study of cytomegalovirus exposure and HLA in healthy donors (dated by TCRdb to about 2017). The library relied on the immunoSEQ multiplex PCR assay. For the multiplex PCR, a mixture combining 60 forward primers for TCR Vbeta segments and 13 reverse primers for TCR Jbeta segments was used. TCRdb mirrors the immuneACCESS table, restricted to in-frame sequences. Some clones are absent from its copies; in checked studies, under half trace to an unresolved V gene, and the reason for the others is unknown. This sample gives 50,000 to 80,000 clones in total; about three quarters of them show up just once. The ten largest clones capture approximately 5.4% of the sample. The source material was PBMCs. The receptor set was obtained from a male donor in good health and CMV-seropositive.

In this sample, this clone turned up a few times. For the CDR3, the DNA is TGCGCCAGCAGCTTCGGACCACAGGGGGCTTACGAGCAGTACTTC. Translated, it gives CASSFGPQGAYEQYF. The V and J genes are TRBV5-1 and TRBJ2-7, with 9 positions matching TRBD1. Germline V CDR1 and CDR2: SGHRS, YFSETQ. After removal of 2 bases from V and 4 bases from J, the junction contained 7 bases not matched to a gene. This CDR3 has 15 amino acids.

This clone was seen just once. This chain links TRBV28 with TRBJ2-7; 7 bases agree with TRBD1. Germline V gene lookup returns CDR1 MDHEN and CDR2 SYDVKM. V trimming: 6 bases; J trimming: 7 bases; junction bases outside the gene matches: 9. The CDR3 spans 13 residues. CDR3 sequence: CASSGQVTKEQYF. The CDR3 nucleotides are TGTGCCAGCAGCGGACAGGTAACTAAGGAGCAGTACTTC.

This clone was counted a few times. The chain is built from TRBV4-2 and TRBJ2-7, with D possibly TRBD1 on 6 matching bases. Trimming cost V 1 base and J 2 bases, with 9 bases left between them. This CDR3 has 14 amino acids. Germline CDR1 is LGHNA and CDR2 is YNFKEQ. The CDR3 DNA sequence: TGTGCCAGCAGCCAAGGGGACAAGACCTACGAGCAGTACTTC. Protein sequence: CASSQGDKTYEQYF.

This clone was seen just once. The gene calls are TRBV4-1 and TRBJ1-1; no clear D. The germline CDR1 and CDR2 sequences are MGHRA and YSYEKL. Between the trimmed V and J ends, which lost 4 bases and 7 bases, there was a span of 22 bases. The CDR3 spans 16 residues. CDR3: CASSLRLVRENDEAFF. CDR3 sequence (DNA): TGCGCCAGCAGCCTTCGTTTAGTTCGGGAAAACGATGAAGCTTTCTTT.

This clone was counted between two and nine times. The rearrangement uses TRBV19 and TRBJ1-2, with 7 nucleotides matching TRBD1. Germline CDR1 reads LNHDA; CDR2 reads SQIVND (reference sequence). CDR3 size: 14 residues. Unmatched junction bases numbered 7, after V lost 5 bases and J lost 4 bases. CDR3 protein: CASSAGTAFYGYTF. CDR3 coding DNA: TGTGCCAGTAGTGCCGGGACAGCCTTCTATGGCTACACCTTC.

V is TRBV2 and J is TRBJ1-4; D is undetermined. Germline V gives CDR1 SNHLY, CDR2 FYNNEI. The CDR3 runs 14 residues. Deletions cut 5 bases from V and 0 bases from J, with 7 bases between. The CDR3 region is CASSYGATNEKLFF. As DNA, the CDR3 is TGTGCCAGCAGTTACGGTGCAACTAATGAAAAACTGTTTTTT.

The chain uses TRBV7-2 and TRBJ1-5; 7 bases are shared with TRBD1. Germline CDR1 and CDR2: SGHTA and FQGNSA. The CDR3 extends over 15 amino acids. With 5 bases clipped from V and 3 bases from J, the junction kept 7 bases outside the gene matches. The CDR3 DNA follows: TGTGCCAGCAGCGTGGGGGACAGCATCAATCAGCCCCAGCATTTT. This sequence encodes CASSVGDSINQPQHF. The full variable domain, completed using reference TRBV7-2 and TRBJ1-5, is GAGVSQSPSNKVTEKGKDVELRCDPISGHTALYWYRQSLGQGLEFLIYFQGNSAPDKSGLPSDRFSAERTGGSVSTLTIQRTQQEDSAVYLCASSVGDSINQPQHFGDGTRLSIL.

The chain combines TRBV7-2 with TRBJ1-1, with unresolved D. This CDR3 is built from 14 residues. Germline assignment: CDR1 SGHTA and CDR2 FQGNSA. V lost 0 bases, J lost 2 bases, and 7 bases lay in between. The chain's CDR3 is CASSLARANTEAFF. The CDR3 DNA reads as TGTGCCAGCAGCTTAGCGCGGGCTAACACTGAAGCTTTCTTT.

There are a few counts of this clone. The rearrangement uses TRBV12-2 and TRBJ1-6; the table names TRBD1, a call not compared with the DNA. TRBV12-2 is reported as a pseudogene. This CDR3 spans 18 amino acids. DNA of the CDR3: TGTGCAAGTCGCTTCCTCACAGTAACCGGCTCCTATAATTCACCCCTCCACTTT. It encodes CASRFLTVTGSYNSPLHF.